This is a list of T cell receptor beta chains from one sample in a study of shared clonotypes between healthy human individuals. The method was immunoSEQ multiplex PCR; TCRdb's version includes in-frame clones alone and lacks a portion of them. There are fewer than 400,000 clones in the sample; approximately 74% occur only once, and 10% to 13% lies in the top ten. Source material: memory CD4+ T cells sorted from blood. The receptors stem from a man in his thirties or forties in good health. Both conserved end residues are part of each CDR3. The D gene is left open where the match is weak. Size is stated for part of the rows, as once, few or many counts, or as a class when the clone is expanded.

-	TRBV6-5	-	TRBJ2-7	TGTGCCAGCAGTTACAGGGGTTACGAGCAGTACTTC	CASSYRGYEQYF
few	TRBV15	-	TRBJ2-5	TGTGCCACCAGCAGAGGGGACAACCAAGAGACCCAGTACTTC	CATSRGDNQETQYF
few	TRBV1	-	TRBJ1-1	TGCACCAGCAGCCGCCAGGGGAGGTGCACTGAAGCTTTCTTT	CTSSRQGRCTEAFF
-	TRBV5-6	-	TRBJ2-5	TGTGCCAGCAGCCCTCCCCGCTTAGAGACCCAGTACTTC	CASSPPRLETQYF
-	TRBV27	-	TRBJ2-3	TGTGCCAGCAGTGGCGCTAGCACAGATACGCAGTATTTT	CASSGASTDTQYF
few	TRBV5-4	TRBD2	TRBJ2-3	TGTGCCAGCAGCTCACCCCGTGGACTAGCCGATACAGATACGCAGTATTTT	CASSSPRGLADTDTQYF
-	TRBV9	-	TRBJ2-5	TGTGCCAGCAGCGCACGTGACCGGGAGACCCAAGAGACCCAGTACTTC	CASSARDRETQETQYF
once	TRBV7-7	TRBD2	TRBJ2-5	TGTGCTAGCAGCTTACTAGGCGGGAGTGGAGAGACCCAGTACTTC	CASSLLGGSGETQYF
-	TRBV6-1	TRBD2	TRBJ2-2	TGTGCCAGCAGGGGACTAGCGGGAACAGCCGGGGAGCTGTTTTTT	CASRGLAGTAGELFF
-	TRBV5-1	TRBD2	TRBJ2-5	TGCGCCAGCAGCCGAGCAGCGGGAGGTTTGCAGACCCAGTACTTC	CASSRAAGGLQTQYF
-	TRBV6-6	-	TRBJ1-6	TGTGCCAGTTATTCTAGCCGAAATTCACCCCTCCACTTT	CASYSSRNSPLHF
few	TRBV2	TRBD1	TRBJ1-2	TGTGCCAGCAGACCCGACGGGACAGGGGGAAATGGCTACACCTTC	CASRPDGTGGNGYTF
-	TRBV19	TRBD2	TRBJ2-7	TGTGCCAGTAGTCTCACTAGCGGGAGCTCCTACGAGCAGTACTTC	CASSLTSGSSYEQYF
few	TRBV18	-	TRBJ2-1	TGTGCCAGCTCACCGATGGTAAGCTCCTACAATGAGCAGTTCTTC	CASSPMVSSYNEQFF
many	TRBV7-7	-	TRBJ2-3	TGTGCTAGCAGCTTAAAGTCGGCAGATACGCAGTATTTT	CASSLKSADTQYF
-	TRBV18	-	TRBJ1-5	TGTGCCAGCTCACCCTTCCAGGATAGCAATCAGCCCCAGCATTTT	CASSPFQDSNQPQHF
-	TRBV11-2	TRBD1	TRBJ2-6	TGTGCCAGCAGCTCGATCGACAGGGCTGGGGCCAACGTCCTGACTTTC	CASSSIDRAGANVLTF
once	TRBV5-1	TRBD2	TRBJ2-7	TGCGCCAGCCGCCGACTAGCGGGAGAGGGCTACGAGCAGTACTTC	CASRRLAGEGYEQYF
-	TRBV7-6	-	TRBJ2-2	TGTGCCAGCAGCTTAATGCTCGTCGGGGAGCTGTTTTTT	CASSLMLVGELFF
-	TRBV5-8	-	TRBJ2-1	TGTGCCTGTAGTGACCGACCCTACAATGAGCAGTTCTTC	CACSDRPYNEQFF
once	TRBV15	TRBD1	TRBJ1-2	TGTGCCACCAGCAGAGATCAAGAGACAGGGTGGTATGGCTACACCTTC	CATSRDQETGWYGYTF
-	TRBV7-9	-	TRBJ1-3	TGTGCCAGCAGCTCCCCAAACTCTGGAAACACCATATATTTT	CASSSPNSGNTIYF
-	TRBV5-4	TRBD2	TRBJ2-5	TGTGCCAGCAGTCCGGCTACTAGCGGGAGAAAGTCCCAGTACTTC	CASSPATSGRKSQYF
many	TRBV5-1	TRBD2	TRBJ2-2	TGCGCCAGCCAGAAACTAGCGGGAGGGAATATCGGGGAGCTGTTTTTT	CASQKLAGGNIGELFF
-	TRBV5-6	TRBD1	TRBJ2-7	TGTGCCAGCAGCTTGACCGGACAGGGGAATCACGAGCAGTACTTC	CASSLTGQGNHEQYF
-	TRBV4-3	TRBD1	TRBJ1-1	TGCGCCAGCAGCCGAAACGGAGACACCGGGACAGGAGATAAAACTTTCTTT	CASSRNGDTGTGDKTFF
few	TRBV7-8	TRBD2	TRBJ2-5	TGTGCCAGCAGCTTAAGGACTAGCGACCAATACAACCAAGAGACCCAGTACTTC	CASSLRTSDQYNQETQYF
-	TRBV11-2	TRBD2	TRBJ2-1	TGTGCCAGCAGCTTAGTACAGCGGGAATACAATGAGCAGTTCTTC	CASSLVQREYNEQFF
once	TRBV11-3	TRBD2	TRBJ2-1	TGTGCCAGCAGCTTGACTAGCGGGGAAAATGAGCAGTTCTTC	CASSLTSGENEQFF
-	TRBV6-1	-	TRBJ2-2	TGTGCGGTAGAGCCCGCCGGGGAGCTGTTTTTT	CAVEPAGELFF
-	TRBV6-1	TRBD1	TRBJ2-3	TGTGCCAGCAGTGAAGTCCTACAGGGGGCGCTAAGCACAGATACGCAGTATTTT	CASSEVLQGALSTDTQYF
few	TRBV6-1	-	TRBJ1-5	TGTGCCAGCAGTGAAAGTCATAAATGGAATCAGCCCCAGCATTTT	CASSESHKWNQPQHF
-	TRBV28	TRBD1	TRBJ1-2	TGTGCCAGCAGTACAGGGGGGCCTAACTATGGCTACACCTTC	CASSTGGPNYGYTF
few	TRBV27	-	TRBJ2-5	TGTGCCAGCAGGCCCGGGAACCAAGAGACCCAGTACTTC	CASRPGNQETQYF
few	TRBV18	TRBD1	TRBJ1-2	TGTGCCAGCTCAAATCGCCCGACAGGGGGCCTTCGGAACTATGGCTACACCTTC	CASSNRPTGGLRNYGYTF
-	TRBV10-3	-	TRBJ2-1	TGTGCCATCAAGGAGGAGGCCCGGGGGTCGGGCGAGCAGTTCTTC	CAIKEEARGSGEQFF
-	TRBV10-1	-	TRBJ2-5	TGCGCCAGCAGTGAGTCGTCGGAGACCCAGTACTTC	CASSESSETQYF
-	TRBV18	TRBD1	TRBJ2-2	TGTGCCAGCTCACCACCTTGGCAGGGGGCCGGGGAGCTGTTTTTT	CASSPPWQGAGELFF
few	TRBV4-3	-	TRBJ2-5	TGCGCCAGCAGCCAAGAAGCTTCCCGAGAGACCCAGTACTTC	CASSQEASRETQYF
-	TRBV6-6	-	TRBJ2-5	TGTGCCAGCAGTTACAAGGGTGGCCAAGAGACCCAGTACTTC	CASSYKGGQETQYF
few	TRBV28	-	TRBJ1-2	TGTGCCAGCAGTAAAGGACACGCCTTAAACTATGGCTACACCTTC	CASSKGHALNYGYTF
-	TRBV10-3	-	TRBJ2-7	TGTGCCATCAGTGATATACGGACAGACTACGAGCAGTACTTC	CAISDIRTDYEQYF
-	TRBV18	TRBD2	TRBJ2-1	TGTGCCAGCTCACTACTTACTAGCGGGATAAACAATGAGCAGTTCTTC	CASSLLTSGINNEQFF
-	TRBV4-2	-	TRBJ2-7	TGTGCCAGCATCGTTAGCGGAGACTCCTACGAGCAGTACTTC	CASIVSGDSYEQYF
-	TRBV7-2	TRBD2	TRBJ2-1	TGTGCCAGCAGCCCGGGGGGTATAAATGAGCAGTTCTTC	CASSPGGINEQFF
-	TRBV5-1	-	TRBJ2-3	TGCGCCAGCGGGGTGGGGGAAGATACGCAGTATTTT	CASGVGEDTQYF
-	TRBV28	-	TRBJ2-4	TGTGCCAGCAGACCCCAGGGTGACATTCAGTACTTC	CASRPQGDIQYF